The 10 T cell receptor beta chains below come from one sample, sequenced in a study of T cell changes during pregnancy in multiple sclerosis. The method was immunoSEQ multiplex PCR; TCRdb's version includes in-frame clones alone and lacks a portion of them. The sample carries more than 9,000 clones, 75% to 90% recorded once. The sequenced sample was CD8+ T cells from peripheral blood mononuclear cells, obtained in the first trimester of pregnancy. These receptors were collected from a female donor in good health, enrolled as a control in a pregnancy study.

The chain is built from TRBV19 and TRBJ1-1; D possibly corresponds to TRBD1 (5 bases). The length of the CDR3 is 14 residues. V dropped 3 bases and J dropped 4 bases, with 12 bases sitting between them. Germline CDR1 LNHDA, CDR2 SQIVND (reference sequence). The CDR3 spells CASSIRGEGTEAFF. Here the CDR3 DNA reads TGTGCCAGTAGTATTCGGGGGGAGGGCACTGAAGCTTTCTTT. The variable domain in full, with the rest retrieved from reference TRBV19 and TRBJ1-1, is DGGITQSPKYLFRKEGQNVTLSCEQNLNHDAMYWYRQDPGQGLRLIYYSQIVNDFQKGDIAEGYSVSREKKESFPLTVTSAQKNPTAFYLCASSIRGEGTEAFFGQGTRLTVV.

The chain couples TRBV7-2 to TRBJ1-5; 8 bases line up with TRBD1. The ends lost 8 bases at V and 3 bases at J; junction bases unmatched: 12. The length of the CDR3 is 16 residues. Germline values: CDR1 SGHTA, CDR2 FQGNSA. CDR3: CASGFWGQANNQPQHF. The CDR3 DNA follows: TGTGCCAGCGGATTTTGGGGACAGGCGAACAATCAGCCCCAGCATTTT.

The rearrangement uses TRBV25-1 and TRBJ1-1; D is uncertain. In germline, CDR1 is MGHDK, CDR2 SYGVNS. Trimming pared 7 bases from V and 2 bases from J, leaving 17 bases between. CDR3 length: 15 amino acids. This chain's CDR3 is CASKHFGDSNTEAFF. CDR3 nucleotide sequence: TGTGCCAGCAAGCATTTCGGGGATTCTAACACTGAAGCTTTCTTT.

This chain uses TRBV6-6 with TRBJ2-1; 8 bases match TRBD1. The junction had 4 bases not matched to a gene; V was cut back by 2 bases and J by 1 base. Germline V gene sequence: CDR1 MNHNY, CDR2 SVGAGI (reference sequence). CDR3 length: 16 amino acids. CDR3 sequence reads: CASSYRGQVSYNEQFF. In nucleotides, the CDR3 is TGTGCCAGCAGTTACCGGGGACAGGTTTCCTACAATGAGCAGTTCTTC.

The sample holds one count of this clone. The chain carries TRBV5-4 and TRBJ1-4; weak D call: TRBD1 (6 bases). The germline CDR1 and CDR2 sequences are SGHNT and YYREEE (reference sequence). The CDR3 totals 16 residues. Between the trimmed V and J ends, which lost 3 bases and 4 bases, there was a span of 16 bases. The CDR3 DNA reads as TGTGCCAGCAGCTCGGGGGGAGGGGGTGATAATGAAAAACTGTTTTTT. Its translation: CASSSGGGGDNEKLFF.

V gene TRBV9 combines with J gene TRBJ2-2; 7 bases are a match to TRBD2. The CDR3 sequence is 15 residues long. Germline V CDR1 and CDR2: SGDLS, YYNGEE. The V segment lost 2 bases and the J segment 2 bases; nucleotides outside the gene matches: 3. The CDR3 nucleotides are TGTGCCAGCAGCGTTGGCGGGGGTAACACCGGGGAGCTGTTTTTT. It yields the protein CASSVGGGNTGELFF. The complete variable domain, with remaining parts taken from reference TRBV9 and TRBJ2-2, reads DSGVTQTPKHLITATGQRVTLRCSPRSGDLSVYWYQQSLDQGLQFLIQYYNGEERAKGNILERFSAQQFPDLHSELNLSSLELGDSALYFCASSVGGGNTGELFFGEGSRLTVL.

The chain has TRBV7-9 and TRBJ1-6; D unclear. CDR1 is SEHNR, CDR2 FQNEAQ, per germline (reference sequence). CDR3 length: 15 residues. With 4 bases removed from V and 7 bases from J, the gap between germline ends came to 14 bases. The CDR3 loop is CASSSGLDQNSPLHF. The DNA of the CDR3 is TGTGCCAGCAGCTCGGGTCTTGACCAAAATTCACCCCTCCACTTT.

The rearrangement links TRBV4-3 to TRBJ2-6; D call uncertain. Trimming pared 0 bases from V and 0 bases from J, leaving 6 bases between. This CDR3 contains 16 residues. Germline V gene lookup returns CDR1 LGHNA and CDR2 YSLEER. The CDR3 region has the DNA TGCGCCAGCAGCCAAGATCACAGCTCTGGGGCCAACGTCCTGACTTTC. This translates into CASSQDHSSGANVLTF.

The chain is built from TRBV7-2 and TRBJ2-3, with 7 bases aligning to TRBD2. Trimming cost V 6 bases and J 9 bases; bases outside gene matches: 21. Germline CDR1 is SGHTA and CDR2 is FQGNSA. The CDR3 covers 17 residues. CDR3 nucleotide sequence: TGTGCCAGCAGGGGGACTCCTCGGGGGGATAGAACTGACACGCAGTATTTT. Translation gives CASRGTPRGDRTDTQYF.

The CDR3 sequence: CASNIAVSYTEAFF. CDR3 DNA: TGTGCCAGTAACATAGCTGTAAGCTACACTGAAGCTTTCTTT. The V and J genes are TRBV19 and TRBJ1-1; D is uncertain. The CDR3 has 14 amino acids. Per the germline V gene, CDR1 is LNHDA and CDR2 is SQIVND (reference sequence). V was shortened by 7 bases and J by 3 bases, with 15 bases between the two germline ends.